This TCR beta chain comes out of a study of T cells expressing NK-cell markers. Study-level points and caveats: In a few donors, dominant clonotypes made up roughly 28.3-65% of CD3+CD56-NKG2C+ cells.

Germline V gene data show CDR1 as DFQATT and CDR2 as SNEGSKA (reference sequence). The CDR3 is 15 amino acids. Of note for this clonotype: The antigen is unknown.

TCRdb reprocessed the 5' RACE reads and stores each CDR3 protein as one record, lacking DNA. Recorded for this sample: approximately 150,000 distinct CDR3 sequences. The chain couples TRBV20-1 to TRBJ2-7; TCRdb lists TRBD1, though no DNA is available to test this call. Sequencing was performed on blood T cells: a sorted CD56 or NKG2C T cell subset, CD4+ or CD8+ T cells, or bulk PBMC T cells (not recorded which). The clonotype comes from a man between 18 and 35 years old in good health. CDR3 residues: CSARPLGGPSYEQYF.